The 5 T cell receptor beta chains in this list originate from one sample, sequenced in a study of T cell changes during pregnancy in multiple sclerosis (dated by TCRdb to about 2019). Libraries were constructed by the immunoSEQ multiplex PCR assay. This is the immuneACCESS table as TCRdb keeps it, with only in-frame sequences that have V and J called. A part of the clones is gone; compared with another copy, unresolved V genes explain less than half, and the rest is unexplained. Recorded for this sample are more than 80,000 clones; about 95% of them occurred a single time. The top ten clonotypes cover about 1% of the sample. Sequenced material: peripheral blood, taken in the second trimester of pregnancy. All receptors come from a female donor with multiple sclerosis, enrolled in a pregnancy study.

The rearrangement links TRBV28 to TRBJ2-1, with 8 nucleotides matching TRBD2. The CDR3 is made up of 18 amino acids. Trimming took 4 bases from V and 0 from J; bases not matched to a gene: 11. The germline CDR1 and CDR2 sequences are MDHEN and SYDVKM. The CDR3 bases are TGTGCCAGCAGTTACCAGGGCGGCCTAGCGGGCTCCTACAATGAGCAGTTCTTC. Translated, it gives CASSYQGGLAGSYNEQFF.

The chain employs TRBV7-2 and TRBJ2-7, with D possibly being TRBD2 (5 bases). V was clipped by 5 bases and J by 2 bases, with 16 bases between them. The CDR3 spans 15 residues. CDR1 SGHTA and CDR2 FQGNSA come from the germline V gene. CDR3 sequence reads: CASSLRVRSPYEQYF. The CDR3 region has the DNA TGTGCCAGCAGCCTGAGGGTCAGGAGCCCCTACGAGCAGTACTTC.

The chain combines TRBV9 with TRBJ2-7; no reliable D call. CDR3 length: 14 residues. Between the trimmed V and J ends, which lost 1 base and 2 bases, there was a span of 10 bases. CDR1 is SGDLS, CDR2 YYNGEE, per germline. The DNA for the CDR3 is TGTGCCAGCAGCGTACTGCAGGATGCCTACGAGCAGTACTTC. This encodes CASSVLQDAYEQYF.

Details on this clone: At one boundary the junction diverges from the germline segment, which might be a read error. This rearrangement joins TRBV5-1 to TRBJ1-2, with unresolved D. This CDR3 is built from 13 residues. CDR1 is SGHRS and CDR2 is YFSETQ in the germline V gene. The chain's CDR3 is CASSLGSVEGKSF. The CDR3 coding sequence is TGCGCCAGCAGCTTGGGGTCGGTCGAGGGAAAAAGCTTC.

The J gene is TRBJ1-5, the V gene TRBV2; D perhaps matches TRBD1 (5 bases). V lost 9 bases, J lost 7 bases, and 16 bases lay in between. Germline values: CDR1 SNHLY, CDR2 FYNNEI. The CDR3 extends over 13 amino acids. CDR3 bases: TGTGCCAGTCTGGGGAGGGGTGGGCAGCCCCAGCATTTT. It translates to CASLGRGGQPQHF.